The 25 T cell receptor beta chains below were found in one sample sequenced in a study of shared T cell receptors in the human thymus. This table comes from immunoSEQ multiplex PCR, and its TCRdb copy is limited to in-frame clones, with some not included. The sample contains tens of thousands of clones, about 95% of which appear only once. The sample consisted of thymocytes. The receptor source for this set is a human donor.

This sequence joins TRBV7-2 and TRBJ1-2; D remains ambiguous. The V end was cut by 1 base, the J end by 10 bases, with 10 bases between. The length of the CDR3 is 12 residues. Germline V gene data show CDR1 as SGHTA and CDR2 as FQGNSA. The CDR3 reads CASSLEGRNYTF. CDR3 coding DNA: TGTGCCAGCAGCTTAGAAGGGCGGAACTACACCTTC.

The chain couples TRBV5-1 to TRBJ1-3, with D unclear. CDR3 length equals 16 residues. V gave up 0 bases and J gave up 2 bases, with 12 bases separating them. The germline V gene encodes CDR1 SGHRS and CDR2 YFSETQ. The CDR3 DNA sequence: TGCGCCAGCAGCTTGGAGGCTTTTATGACTGGAAACACCATATATTTT. It specifies CASSLEAFMTGNTIYF.

The rearrangement links TRBV4-2 to TRBJ1-5, with 8 bases matching TRBD1. Germline V lookup: CDR1 LGHNA, CDR2 YNFKEQ. This CDR3 region has 13 residues. V trimming: 3 bases; J trimming: 5 bases; junction bases outside the gene matches: 0. The CDR3 loop is CASSHRGHQPQHF. The CDR3, as DNA: TGTGCCAGCAGCCACAGGGGGCATCAGCCCCAGCATTTT.

The rearrangement uses TRBV2 and TRBJ1-1; a weak D match, TRBD1 (5 bases). Germline V lookup: CDR1 SNHLY, CDR2 FYNNEI. This CDR3 spans 15 amino acids. V was cut by 6 bases and J by 1 base, with 15 bases left in between. CDR3 bases: TGTGCCAGCAGCCGGACACGTTGGGGGAACACTGAAGCTTTCTTT. Its translation is CASSRTRWGNTEAFF.

This clone was observed a single time. The genes are TRBV4-3 and TRBJ1-2; D is undetermined. Per the germline V gene, CDR1 is LGHNA and CDR2 is YSLEER. V lost 1 base, J lost 6 bases, and 15 bases lay in between. CDR3 length equals 15 residues. CDR3 residues: CASSQVLGVFDGYTF. CDR3 bases: TGCGCCAGCAGCCAAGTACTTGGAGTCTTCGATGGCTACACCTTC.

This chain's CDR3 is CASSLRLPTGDVDNSPLHF. The CDR3, as DNA: TGTGCCAGCAGTTTAAGGCTGCCGACAGGGGATGTTGATAATTCACCCCTCCACTTT. The chain joins TRBV27 to TRBJ1-6; 8 bases line up with TRBD1. From germline, CDR1 is MNHEY and CDR2 SMNVEV (reference sequence). V dropped 2 bases and J dropped 5; count of bases not matched to a gene: 14. The CDR3 loop spans 19 amino acids.

The chain combines TRBV14 with TRBJ2-3, with a weak D call TRBD2 (6 bases). This CDR3 is built from 15 residues. V lost 3 bases and J 8 bases, leaving 18 bases between the germline ends. The germline gives CDR1 SGHDN, CDR2 FVKESK. In DNA, the CDR3 is TGTGCCAGCAGCCATGCCCTACGGGGGAGCGGTACGCAGTATTTT. It codes for CASSHALRGSGTQYF.

This chain connects TRBV4-3 to TRBJ1-2; D is unresolved. This CDR3 comprises 12 residues. Trimming pared 8 bases from V and 1 base from J, leaving 8 bases between. Germline lookup yields CDR1 LGHNA and CDR2 YSLEER. The CDR3 sequence is CASPGNNYGYTF. CDR3 sequence (DNA): TGCGCCAGCCCCGGCAATAACTATGGCTACACCTTC.

The rearrangement uses TRBV5-6 and TRBJ1-2, with 8 bases identical to TRBD1. Per germline, CDR1 SGHDT and CDR2 YYEEEE. Losses at the gene ends were 3 bases for V and 1 base for J; bases not matched to a gene: 11. The CDR3 length is 17 residues. In DNA, the CDR3 is TGTGCCAGCAGCTCGACCTCGGACAGGGTCGATAACTATGGCTACACCTTC. Residues: CASSSTSDRVDNYGYTF.

This sequence joins TRBV20-1 and TRBJ1-2; D gene uncertain. Per germline, CDR1 DFQATT and CDR2 SNEGSKA (reference sequence). This CDR3 has 10 amino acids. Trimming removed 5 bases at V and 7 bases at J, with 8 bases between. The CDR3 region has the DNA TGCAGTGCTGAGCCTCTTGGCTACACCTTC. This codes for CSAEPLGYTF.

The chain recombines TRBV5-1 with TRBJ2-7; 15 bases are a match to TRBD2. In germline, CDR1 is SGHRS, CDR2 YFSETQ. The V and J ends lost 1 base and 1 base, in that order; junction bases with no gene match: 12. This CDR3 has 20 residues. The CDR3 region has the DNA TGCGCCAGCAGCTTGTATTCTAGGACTAGCGGGGGGGCATCGTCCTACGAGCAGTACTTC. This gives the protein CASSLYSRTSGGASSYEQYF.

The V gene is TRBV23-1, the J gene TRBJ1-5; D call uncertain. TRBV23-1 is known as an ORF, though its function is uncertain. The germline V and J ends were trimmed by 3 bases and 0 bases, with 18 bases remaining between them. The CDR3 is made up of 18 amino acids. In DNA, the CDR3 is TGCGCCAGCAGTCACCGCCTGGTGGCAGCGCATAGCAATCAGCCCCAGCATTTT. Translated: CASSHRLVAAHSNQPQHF.

The rearrangement joins TRBV5-3 to TRBJ2-7; the match to TRBD1 covers 7 bases. TRBV5-3 is labeled an ORF, and its function is uncertain. The V segment lost 5 bases and the J segment 0 bases; nucleotides outside the gene matches: 11. This CDR3 is 16 amino acids long. This CDR3 is CARSLNTGAISYEQYF. CDR3 DNA: TGTGCCAGAAGTCTTAACACAGGGGCGATCTCCTACGAGCAGTACTTC.

The gene calls are TRBV15 and TRBJ2-7; D might be TRBD1 or TRBD2, each matching 6 bases. V was clipped by 10 bases and J by 3 bases, with 10 bases between them. CDR3 length: 11 residues. CDR1 and CDR2 from the germline V gene are LNHNV and YYDKDF (reference sequence). The CDR3 bases are TGTGCCATAGGGGGGAGCTACGAGCAGTACTTC. Protein: CAIGGSYEQYF. Complete variable domain (other parts from reference TRBV15 and TRBJ2-7): DAMVIQNPRYQVTQFGKPVTLSCSQTLNHNVMYWYQQKSSQAPKLLFHYYDKDFNNEADTPDNFQSRRPNTSFCFLDIRSPGLGDTAMYLCAIGGSYEQYFGPGTRLTVT.

The chain links TRBV4-3 to TRBJ2-4; TRBD1 might be the D (5 bases). The germline gives CDR1 LGHNA, CDR2 YSLEER. The germline V and J ends were trimmed by 2 bases and 5 bases, with 16 bases remaining between them. This CDR3 comprises 16 residues. The CDR3 DNA sequence: TGCGCCAGCAGCCAATTAACTGGGGCCCCACAAAACATTCAGTACTTC. Amino acid sequence: CASSQLTGAPQNIQYF.

This chain uses TRBV5-6 with TRBJ2-1; 10 bases are shared with TRBD2. Per the germline V gene, CDR1 is SGHDT and CDR2 is YYEEEE. V lost 5 bases to trimming and J lost 8 bases; unmatched junction nucleotides: 10. The CDR3 runs to 15 residues. The CDR3 region is CASRYERGGADEQFF. CDR3 coding DNA: TGTGCCAGCAGGTATGAGCGGGGGGGCGCGGATGAGCAGTTCTTC.

This chain uses TRBV19 with TRBJ2-7; D possibly corresponds to TRBD1 (5 bases). Germline V lookup: CDR1 LNHDA, CDR2 SQIVND (reference sequence). Deletions cut 6 bases from V and 3 bases from J, with 18 bases between. The CDR3 spans 15 residues. CDR3 DNA: TGTGCCAGTAGCCTCCTAGGGGCAGGCCTCTACGAGCAGTACTTC. It yields the protein CASSLLGAGLYEQYF. Variable domain in full (rest from reference TRBV19 and TRBJ2-7): DGGITQSPKYLFRKEGQNVTLSCEQNLNHDAMYWYRQDPGQGLRLIYYSQIVNDFQKGDIAEGYSVSREKKESFPLTVTSAQKNPTAFYLCASSLLGAGLYEQYFGPGTRLTVT.

CDR3 sequence (DNA): TGTGCCAGCAGCCCGGCCCGACTAGCCAATAGCACAGATACGCAGTATTTT. This translates into CASSPARLANSTDTQYF. V is TRBV11-3 and J is TRBJ2-3; 7 bases fit TRBD2. The CDR3 is 17 amino acids. The germline gives CDR1 SGHNT, CDR2 YENEEA. V lost 5 bases to trimming and J lost 0 bases; unmatched junction nucleotides: 11. Combining the CDR3 with reference TRBV11-3 and TRBJ2-3 gives the whole variable domain EAGVVQSPRYKIIEKKQPVAFWCNPISGHNTLYWYLQNLGQGPELLIRYENEEAVDDSQLPKDRFSAERLKGVDSTLKIQPAELGDSAVYLCASSPARLANSTDTQYFGPGTRLTVL.

The rearrangement joins TRBV2 to TRBJ1-2, with 9 bases that match TRBD1. The length of the CDR3 is 15 residues. Germline assignment: CDR1 SNHLY and CDR2 FYNNEI. The J segment lost 4 bases and the V segment lost 6 bases, leaving 9 bases of the junction unmatched. The CDR3 DNA follows: TGTGCCAGCAGCGCACAGGGGGCGCCGGTCTATGGCTACACCTTC. It is translated as CASSAQGAPVYGYTF. The whole variable domain, filled in from reference TRBV2 and TRBJ1-2, reads EPEVTQTPSHQVTQMGQEVILRCVPISNHLYFYWYRQILGQKVEFLVSFYNNEISEKSEIFDDQFSVERPDGSNFTLKIRSTKLEDSAMYFCASSAQGAPVYGYTFGSGTRLTVV.

V is TRBV7-2 and J is TRBJ1-1, with D perhaps matching TRBD1 (6 bases). The V end was cut by 1 base, the J end by 3 bases, with 9 bases between. Germline-derived CDR1 and CDR2 are SGHTA and FQGNSA. This CDR3 has 14 amino acids. The CDR3 nucleotides are TGTGCCAGCAGCTTAGACAGGGCGGACACTGAAGCTTTCTTT. Protein: CASSLDRADTEAFF. The whole variable domain, filled in from reference TRBV7-2 and TRBJ1-1, reads GAGVSQSPSNKVTEKGKDVELRCDPISGHTALYWYRQSLGQGLEFLIYFQGNSAPDKSGLPSDRFSAERTGGSVSTLTIQRTQQEDSAVYLCASSLDRADTEAFFGQGTRLTVV.

This clone has a single count. The chain couples TRBV5-6 to TRBJ1-2; no reliable D call. V lost 3 bases to trimming and J lost 4 bases, with 16 bases between them. Per germline, CDR1 SGHDT and CDR2 YYEEEE. This CDR3 has 15 residues. The CDR3 nucleotides are TGTGCCAGCAGCTCCTGGGCTCCTCTTGCCTATGGCTACACCTTC. Its translation: CASSSWAPLAYGYTF.

The chain recombines TRBV4-3 with TRBJ2-5, with TRBD2 as a possible D gene (5 bases). The V gene lost 0 bases and the J gene lost 5 bases, with 22 bases spanning the gap. The CDR3 consists of 18 residues. The germline gives CDR1 LGHNA, CDR2 YSLEER. The CDR3 DNA reads as TGCGCCAGCAGCCAAGATGTAAGTTTTCAGCGGAGCCATGAGACCCAGTACTTC. It is translated as CASSQDVSFQRSHETQYF.

Only one count was recorded for this clone. The rearrangement uses TRBV12-2 and TRBJ1-2. TRBV12-2 is an annotated pseudogene. The CDR3 spans 19 residues. The CDR3 bases are TGTGCAAGTCGCCTTAGGGTTTGGGGAGGGAGGGAAGATAACTATGGCTACACCTTC. It translates to CASRLRVWGGREDNYGYTF.

The genes are TRBV7-6 and TRBJ2-7, with D tentatively TRBD2 (5 bases). The CDR3 is 15 residues long. The V gene's germline CDR1 is SGHVS and CDR2 FNYEAQ. V was cut by 5 bases and J by 5 bases, with 19 bases left in between. CDR3 amino acids: CASSPRSVASHEQYF. The CDR3 DNA reads TGTGCCAGCAGCCCCCGCAGCGTAGCGTCCCACGAGCAGTACTTC.

The chain joins TRBV10-3 to TRBJ1-4, with 9 nucleotides matching TRBD1. Germline CDR1 and CDR2: ENHRY and SYGVKD. With 6 bases clipped from V and 5 bases from J, the junction kept 4 bases outside the gene matches. The CDR3 contains 14 residues. The CDR3 DNA sequence: TGTGCCATCAGGGGACAGGGACTGAATGAAAAACTGTTTTTT. Protein product: CAIRGQGLNEKLFF.